These 10 T cell receptor beta chains were sequenced from one sample in a study of blood T cell repertoires in COVID-19. Here immunoSEQ multiplex PCR was the method, and the copy in TCRdb shows in-frame clones only, minus some. The repertoire holds about 56,000 clones, with roughly 90% as singletons. Material for sequencing was peripheral blood. These receptors were taken from a human donor in a cohort sampled during active COVID-19.

The chain employs TRBV7-6 and TRBJ2-2; a weak D match, TRBD2 (6 bases). Germline assignment: CDR1 SGHVS and CDR2 FNYEAQ. V was shortened by 6 bases and J by 7 bases, with 18 bases between the two germline ends. This CDR3 has 15 amino acids. CDR3 in DNA: TGTGCCAGCAGGGATCCGGGACTCTCCATCGGGGAGCTGTTTTTT. Its protein is CASRDPGLSIGELFF.

This chain joins TRBV12-3 or TRBV12-4 and TRBJ1-2; the D is unclear. This CDR3 is built from 13 residues. V was clipped by 3 bases and J by 2 bases, with 7 bases between them. CDR3 amino acids: CASSLSGNYGYTF. In DNA, the CDR3 is TGTGCCAGCAGTTTGTCGGGAAACTATGGCTACACCTTC.

V usage is TRBV9 and J usage is TRBJ2-7, with D unclear. Germline lookup yields CDR1 SGDLS and CDR2 YYNGEE. The CDR3 has 13 amino acids. V was pared by 0 bases and J by 5 bases, with 9 bases between. The CDR3 DNA follows: TGTGCCAGCAGCGTAGACCCCTCTAACGAGCAGTACTTC. This gives the protein CASSVDPSNEQYF.

The rearrangement uses TRBV2 and TRBJ1-2; the match to TRBD1 covers 7 bases. V lost 5 bases, J lost 3 bases, and 3 bases stayed unmatched. CDR1 SNHLY and CDR2 FYNNEI come from the germline V gene. This CDR3 spans 13 amino acids. The CDR3, as DNA: TGTGCCAGCAGTAGACAGGGAGACTATGGCTACACCTTC. It translates to CASSRQGDYGYTF. Full variable domain (remainder filled in from reference TRBV2 and TRBJ1-2): EPEVTQTPSHQVTQMGQEVILRCVPISNHLYFYWYRQILGQKVEFLVSFYNNEISEKSEIFDDQFSVERPDGSNFTLKIRSTKLEDSAMYFCASSRQGDYGYTFGSGTRLTVV.

This clone was picked up one time. J is TRBJ2-1 and V is TRBV29-1; 7 bases line up with TRBD2. The CDR3 sequence is 13 residues long. Germline-derived CDR1 and CDR2 are SQVTM and ANQGSEA. V dropped 7 bases and J dropped 5; count of bases not matched to a gene: 8. The CDR3: CSARPGGNNEQFF. Written as DNA, the CDR3 is TGCAGCGCCCGACCGGGGGGAAACAATGAGCAGTTCTTC.

This clone was counted a single time. The chain recombines TRBV4-1 with TRBJ2-3; weak D call: TRBD2 (5 bases). This CDR3 is built from 16 residues. Germline V lookup: CDR1 MGHRA, CDR2 YSYEKL. The V gene lost 3 bases and the J gene lost 4 bases, with 17 bases spanning the gap. CDR3 region: CASSHGVFPDPDTQYF. In DNA, the CDR3 is TGCGCCAGCAGCCACGGGGTTTTCCCGGACCCAGATACGCAGTATTTT.

The rearrangement links TRBV11-3 to TRBJ2-3, with D unresolved. The V end lost 6 bases, the J end lost 6 bases, and 13 bases lay between the germline ends. CDR1 SGHNT and CDR2 YENEEA come from the germline V gene. The CDR3 length is 13 residues. For the CDR3, the DNA is TGTGCCAGCAGACCCCCACAAAGTGATACGCAGTATTTT. Translation gives CASRPPQSDTQYF. Full variable domain (missing parts from reference TRBV11-3 and TRBJ2-3): EAGVVQSPRYKIIEKKQPVAFWCNPISGHNTLYWYLQNLGQGPELLIRYENEEAVDDSQLPKDRFSAERLKGVDSTLKIQPAELGDSAVYLCASRPPQSDTQYFGPGTRLTVL.

V is TRBV3-1 (or the pseudogene TRBV3-2) and J is TRBJ2-5; 7 bases fit TRBD1. Trimming took 4 bases from V and 5 from J; bases not matched to a gene: 7. This CDR3 comprises 14 residues. Germline V gene sequence: CDR1 LGHDT, CDR2 YNNKEL (reference sequence). Here the CDR3 reads CASSPRQGAETQYF. In DNA, the CDR3 is TGTGCCAGCAGCCCGAGACAGGGCGCGGAGACCCAGTACTTC.

This clone was found a few times. The gene calls are TRBV6-5 and TRBJ2-2; 8 nucleotides line up with TRBD2. This CDR3 spans 15 amino acids. V was pared by 2 bases and J by 4 bases, with 3 bases of the junction left unmatched. Germline lookup yields CDR1 MNHEY and CDR2 SVGAGI. Here the CDR3 DNA reads TGTGCCAGCAGTTACCGGCTAGCGGGCACCGGGGAGCTGTTTTTT. Protein product: CASSYRLAGTGELFF.

The chain uses TRBV2 and TRBJ1-2; D is possibly TRBD1 (5 bases). CDR3 length equals 14 residues. The V gene's germline CDR1 is SNHLY and CDR2 FYNNEI. Trimming shortened V by 7 bases and J by 6 bases, and 18 bases separated the two germline ends. Written as DNA, the CDR3 is TGTGCCAGCATAGCGGGACCTTACCGCGATGGCTACACCTTC. Amino acid sequence: CASIAGPYRDGYTF. The variable domain in full, with the rest retrieved from reference TRBV2 and TRBJ1-2, is EPEVTQTPSHQVTQMGQEVILRCVPISNHLYFYWYRQILGQKVEFLVSFYNNEISEKSEIFDDQFSVERPDGSNFTLKIRSTKLEDSAMYFCASIAGPYRDGYTFGSGTRLTVV.